This TCR beta chain is drawn from a study of naive and memory T cell subsets. Study results and caveats: Naive repertoires, especially CD8, held a few larger clonotypes, possibly memory cells re-expressing CD45RA.

Both TRBC1 and TRBC2 were covered by a beta constant-region primer of two equimolar oligonucleotides. The ligated cDNA underwent four PCR rounds using SP2 and nested alpha and beta constant-region primers. TCRdb reprocessed the UMI-ligation and nested PCR reads with MiXCR, giving one entry per CDR3 protein. Of 150,000 or so distinct CDR3 sequences in the sample, about 23% are singletons; the top ten hold 0.11%. Comment on this clonotype: Its antigen is not known.

Cells stained for CD3, CD4, CD8, CD45RA and CD27 were sorted into four subsets. This receptor was taken from a human donor in good health. The specimen was naive CD4+ T cells from blood.

CDR3: CASTGLASTDTQYF. In DNA, the CDR3 is TGTGCCAGCACGGGACTAGCTAGCACAGATACGCAGTATTTT. This chain links TRBV7-6 with TRBJ2-3; 9 bases are a match to TRBD2. Per germline, CDR1 SGHVS and CDR2 FNYEAQ. CDR3 length: 14 residues. Unmatched junction bases numbered 2, after V lost 7 bases and J lost 0 bases.